A selection of T cell receptor beta chains follows, all from one sample in a study of OX40 agonist ivuxolimab in advanced cancers. Using immunoSEQ multiplex PCR, the repertoire was profiled, and TCRdb retains in-frame clones only, with some absent. Of approximately 56,000 clones listed, about 81% are singletons. Sequences were derived from CD4+ or CD8+ T cells sorted from blood, sampled in a trial of the OX40 agonist ivuxolimab. Receptors originate from an adult with an advanced solid tumor such as melanoma, head and neck, liver or kidney cancer. CDR3s leave out the opening cysteine and the closing phenylalanine or tryptophan. Fields, in order: D gene, V gene, CDR3 protein. D genes are given only for firm matches.

D gene: TRBD1; V gene: TRBV29-1; CDR3 protein: SGGGTANEKLF
D gene: TRBD1; V gene: TRBV6-1; CDR3 protein: ASASQGANEKLF
D gene: TRBD2; V gene: TRBV12-5; CDR3 protein: ASGLGTSVVNEQF
D gene: -; V gene: TRBV2; CDR3 protein: ASSEAVFTIY
D gene: TRBD1; V gene: TRBV28; CDR3 protein: ASSPQTGTGYEQY
D gene: TRBD2; V gene: TRBV7-3; CDR3 protein: ASSQAGGRDTQY
D gene: -; V gene: TRBV4-1; CDR3 protein: ASSRVGGRGYT
D gene: -; V gene: TRBV5-6; CDR3 protein: ASSFQGRGGYT
D gene: -; V gene: TRBV5-1; CDR3 protein: VSSGDNPKYYGYT
D gene: TRBD2; V gene: TRBV11-3; CDR3 protein: ASSGGGTVSSYNEQF
D gene: TRBD2; V gene: TRBV10-3; CDR3 protein: AISTGGAQETQY
D gene: -; V gene: TRBV2; CDR3 protein: ASREHRAMGGQQY
D gene: TRBD1; V gene: TRBV28; CDR3 protein: ASRGDRGYSPLH
D gene: TRBD2; V gene: TRBV5-6; CDR3 protein: ASSLTSGGFVKNIQY
D gene: -; V gene: TRBV9; CDR3 protein: ASSISIPDTQY
D gene: TRBD1; V gene: TRBV5-1; CDR3 protein: ASRPGQGPPYEQY
D gene: -; V gene: TRBV9; CDR3 protein: ASSSEETQY
D gene: TRBD2; V gene: TRBV7-8; CDR3 protein: ASSPTSGGSFSTDTQY
D gene: -; V gene: TRBV5-1; CDR3 protein: ASSLTGKNTGELF
D gene: -; V gene: TRBV5-4; CDR3 protein: ASSLDGKNQPQH
D gene: TRBD1; V gene: TRBV29-1; CDR3 protein: SVRTGGSEAF
D gene: TRBD1; V gene: TRBV19; CDR3 protein: ASSRGRLEAGELF
D gene: -; V gene: TRBV7-8; CDR3 protein: ASSLAPLGTEAF
D gene: TRBD1; V gene: TRBV28; CDR3 protein: ASSWAGQVVPAQY
D gene: -; V gene: TRBV28; CDR3 protein: ASSTDSNEKLF
D gene: TRBD1; V gene: TRBV11-1; CDR3 protein: ASSELGQGAEAF
D gene: -; V gene: TRBV7-3; CDR3 protein: ASSSARTSDEQF
D gene: -; V gene: TRBV5-1; CDR3 protein: ASSLVRGGSGEQY
D gene: -; V gene: TRBV6-1; CDR3 protein: ASSGQLNTEAF
D gene: TRBD2; V gene: TRBV29-1; CDR3 protein: SVVAGYQETQY
D gene: -; V gene: TRBV28; CDR3 protein: ASSVGVGTGELF
D gene: -; V gene: TRBV5-1; CDR3 protein: ASSTGSGETQY
D gene: -; V gene: TRBV5-1; CDR3 protein: ASSLGRGAPKEAESRTDTQY
D gene: TRBD2; V gene: TRBV5-1; CDR3 protein: ASTDGRGGIDEQF
D gene: -; V gene: TRBV5-4; CDR3 protein: ASSLGQGYEAF
D gene: -; V gene: TRBV11-1; CDR3 protein: ASSLLDNSPLH
D gene: -; V gene: TRBV28; CDR3 protein: ASSSGDLEYNEQF
D gene: -; V gene: TRBV9; CDR3 protein: ASSLTLNEQF
D gene: -; V gene: TRBV6-9; CDR3 protein: ASSLAGAEQY
D gene: -; V gene: TRBV13; CDR3 protein: ASSPGPNSPLH
D gene: TRBD1; V gene: TRBV19; CDR3 protein: ASRPGQSYEQY
D gene: TRBD2; V gene: TRBV7-3; CDR3 protein: ASSPITSGVGELF
D gene: TRBD1; V gene: TRBV2; CDR3 protein: ASSEAGGPLTYEQY
D gene: TRBD1; V gene: TRBV6-1; CDR3 protein: ASSLDRVANIQY